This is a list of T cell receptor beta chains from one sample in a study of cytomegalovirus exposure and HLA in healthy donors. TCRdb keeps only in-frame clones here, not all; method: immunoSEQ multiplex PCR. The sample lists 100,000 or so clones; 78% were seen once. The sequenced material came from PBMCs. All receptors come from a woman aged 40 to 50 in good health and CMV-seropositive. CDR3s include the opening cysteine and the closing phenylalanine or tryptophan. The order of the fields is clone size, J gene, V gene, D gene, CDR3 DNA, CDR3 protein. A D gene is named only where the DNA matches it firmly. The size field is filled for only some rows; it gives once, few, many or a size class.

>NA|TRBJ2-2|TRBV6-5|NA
TGTGCCAGCAGTTACCCGGGGATATCGGGCACCGGGGAGCTGTTTTTT
CASSYPGISGTGELFF
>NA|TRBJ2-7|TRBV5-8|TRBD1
TGTGCCAGCAGCCCGGAGCCGGGACAGGGGTACGAGCAGTACTTC
CASSPEPGQGYEQYF
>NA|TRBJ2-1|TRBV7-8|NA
TGTGCCAGCAGCTTAGTATCAGGTCATTACAATGAGCAGTTCTTC
CASSLVSGHYNEQFF
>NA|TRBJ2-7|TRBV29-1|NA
TGCAGCGTGGCGCAGGTTTCCTACGAGCAGTACTTC
CSVAQVSYEQYF
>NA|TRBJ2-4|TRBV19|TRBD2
TGTGCCAGTAGTCAAGTGCGGCTAGCGGGGGACACGGTTCGGGCCAAAAACATTCAGTACTTC
CASSQVRLAGDTVRAKNIQYF
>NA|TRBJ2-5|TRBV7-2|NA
TGTGCCAGCAGCTCCCCTAAAGAGACCCAGTACTTC
CASSSPKETQYF
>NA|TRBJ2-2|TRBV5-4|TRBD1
TGTGCCAGCAGCTTAGGGACAGGTCGGACCGGGGAGCTGTTTTTT
CASSLGTGRTGELFF
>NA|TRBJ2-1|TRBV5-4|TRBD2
TGTGCCAGCAGCTTTGGCGGGAGGTTCAACAATGAGCAGTTCTTC
CASSFGGRFNNEQFF
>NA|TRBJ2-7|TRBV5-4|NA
TGTGCCAGCAGCTTTCCTTCTAACTCCTACGAGCAGTACTTC
CASSFPSNSYEQYF
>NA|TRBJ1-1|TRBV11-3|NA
TGTGCCAGCAGCTTCGCAGGGGAAGCTTTCTTT
CASSFAGEAFF
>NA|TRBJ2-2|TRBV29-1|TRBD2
TGCAGCGTTTGGGAGGGCACCGGGGAGCTGTTTTTT
CSVWEGTGELFF
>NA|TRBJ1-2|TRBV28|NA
TGTGCCAGTGGTTCGCCCGGGGACTATGGCTACACCTTC
CASGSPGDYGYTF
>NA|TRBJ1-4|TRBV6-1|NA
TGTGCCAGCAGTGAAGCCTTTTTCGCAACTAATGAAAAACTGTTTTTT
CASSEAFFATNEKLFF
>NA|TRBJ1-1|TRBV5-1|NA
TGCGCCAGCAGCAGCCGGGGTCCCACTGAAGCTTTCTTT
CASSSRGPTEAFF
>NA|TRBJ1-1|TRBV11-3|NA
TGTGCCAGCAGCTTTCCGACAGGAAACACTGAAGCTTTCTTT
CASSFPTGNTEAFF
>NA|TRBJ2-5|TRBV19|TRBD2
TGTGCCAGTAGTATAGATCTAGCGGGGGGGAGGGAGACCCAGTACTTC
CASSIDLAGGRETQYF
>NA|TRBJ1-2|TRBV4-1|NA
TGCGCCAGCAGCCAAGATCGGACGCGGGGGGAGGTTGGCTACACCTTC
CASSQDRTRGEVGYTF
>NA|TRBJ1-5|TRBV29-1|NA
TGCAGCGTTGAAACAGGGATAAATCAGCCCCAGCATTTT
CSVETGINQPQHF
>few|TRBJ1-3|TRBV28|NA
TGTGCCAGCACCGCCTCTAACTCTGGAAACACCATATATTTT
CASTASNSGNTIYF
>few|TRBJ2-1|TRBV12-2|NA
TGTGCAAGTCGCCAGCACCGGCAGGGGGCCTACAATGAGCAGTTCTTC
CASRQHRQGAYNEQFF
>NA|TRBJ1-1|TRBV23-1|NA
TGCGCCAGCTCTAAAAGGGGGAAGGTATGGAACACTGAAGCTTTCTTT
CASSKRGKVWNTEAFF
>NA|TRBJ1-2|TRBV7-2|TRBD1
TGTGCCAGCAGCCAAGGACAGGTCGTGGGCTACACCTTC
CASSQGQVVGYTF
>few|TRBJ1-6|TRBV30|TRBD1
TGTGCCTGGAGTCCCCTACAGGGGCTCGCGACACCCCTCCACTTT
CAWSPLQGLATPLHF
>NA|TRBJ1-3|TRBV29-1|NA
TGCAGCGCGACCACAGATACGACTGGAAACACCATATATTTT
CSATTDTTGNTIYF
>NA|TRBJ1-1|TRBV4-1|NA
TGCGCCAGCAGCCAAGACGGGAGAGTTGGACTAGAAGCTTTCTTT
CASSQDGRVGLEAFF
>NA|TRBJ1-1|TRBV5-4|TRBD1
TGTGCCAGCAGCTTCCAGACAGGGGTGAACACTGAAGCTTTCTTT
CASSFQTGVNTEAFF